Below are 25 T cell receptor beta chains sequenced from a single sample in a study of blood T cell repertoires in COVID-19. The protocol was immunoSEQ multiplex PCR, while the TCRdb copy is restricted to in-frame clones and leaves out a portion. The repertoire has approximately 170,000 clones, approximately 86% of them found once; the top ten carry about 1.2%. The material sequenced was peripheral blood. These receptors all come from a man aged 60 to 75 who had recovered from COVID-19.

The J gene is TRBJ2-7, the V gene TRBV15; 9 positions match TRBD1. CDR1 is LNHNV, CDR2 YYDKDF, per germline (reference sequence). The CDR3 extends over 17 amino acids. J was trimmed by 2 bases and V by 0 bases; bases with no gene match: 8. The CDR3 sequence is CATSRDAGTGSAYEQYF. The CDR3 DNA sequence: TGTGCCACCAGCAGAGATGCCGGGACAGGGTCCGCCTACGAGCAGTACTTC. Combining the CDR3 with reference TRBV15 and TRBJ2-7 gives the whole variable domain DAMVIQNPRYQVTQFGKPVTLSCSQTLNHNVMYWYQQKSSQAPKLLFHYYDKDFNNEADTPDNFQSRRPNTSFCFLDIRSPGLGDTAMYLCATSRDAGTGSAYEQYFGPGTRLTVT.

The chain uses TRBV18 and TRBJ2-1, with a tentative D call TRBD1 (5 bases). V was clipped by 3 bases and J by 0 bases, with 15 bases between them. CDR3 length: 17 amino acids. The germline gives CDR1 KGHSH, CDR2 LQKENI. As DNA, the CDR3 is TGTGCCAGCTCACCGAAGATTACAGGTCACTCCTACAATGAGCAGTTCTTC. Amino acids: CASSPKITGHSYNEQFF.

V is TRBV7-2 and J is TRBJ1-2, with unresolved D. Germline loops: CDR1 SGHTA, CDR2 FQGNSA. Trimming pared 5 bases from V and 8 bases from J, leaving 15 bases between. This CDR3 region has 13 residues. The CDR3 reads CASSIGPERGYTF. As DNA, the CDR3 is TGTGCCAGCAGCATCGGACCCGAGCGGGGCTACACCTTC.

The J gene is TRBJ2-6, the V gene TRBV6-4, with D perhaps TRBD1 (5 bases). Germline CDR1 MRHNA, CDR2 SNTAGT. This CDR3 has 14 amino acids. The ends were cut back, 8 bases at V and 0 bases at J, with 8 bases in the middle. The CDR3 protein is CASRTSSGANVLTF. CDR3 nucleotides: TGTGCCAGCCGGACAAGCTCTGGGGCCAACGTCCTGACTTTC.

This clone was seen only once. The chain is built from TRBV9 and TRBJ2-3, with D possibly being TRBD1 (5 bases). V was trimmed by 3 bases and J by 10 bases, leaving 15 bases between them. The CDR3 has 13 residues. Germline CDR1 reads SGDLS; CDR2 reads YYNGEE. CDR3 sequence (DNA): TGTGCCAGCAGCGGGCAGGGAATCGTTTCGCAGTATTTT. Its protein product is CASSGQGIVSQYF.

The J gene is TRBJ1-4, the V gene TRBV30; 9 bases are shared with TRBD1. Germline trimming cut 3 bases from V and 8 bases from J; bases unmatched to any gene: 7. Germline V gene sequence: CDR1 GTSNPN, CDR2 SVGIG (reference sequence). CDR3 length: 14 amino acids. CDR3 DNA sequence: TGTGCCTGGAGGGGACAGGGAAAGAGCGAAAAACTGTTTTTT. As protein: CAWRGQGKSEKLFF.

The chain couples TRBV5-5 to TRBJ1-3; D unclear. Trimming took off 5 bases at V and 4 bases at J, with 13 bases between the two ends. CDR1 is SGHKS and CDR2 is YYEKEE in the germline V gene (reference sequence). The CDR3 loop spans 14 amino acids. CDR3 coding DNA: TGTGCCAGCAGATATAGGACTGACGGAAACACCATATATTTT. Its protein product is CASRYRTDGNTIYF.

The chain has TRBV5-1 and TRBJ2-2, with a possible D match to TRBD1 (6 bases). V gave up 5 bases and J gave up 0 bases, with 11 bases separating them. CDR1 is SGHRS and CDR2 is YFSETQ in the germline V gene. This CDR3 has 15 amino acids. The CDR3 loop reads CASSHGQPNTGELFF. DNA of the CDR3: TGCGCCAGCAGTCATGGACAGCCGAACACCGGGGAGCTGTTTTTT.

This clone has just a few counts. The chain joins TRBV7-9 to TRBJ1-4, with TRBD1 matching over 9 bases. The V gene end was trimmed by 5 bases and the J gene end by 7 bases; junction bases not matched to a gene: 8. The CDR3 runs 15 residues. From germline, CDR1 is SEHNR and CDR2 FQNEAQ (reference sequence). The CDR3 sequence is CASSPRTGDIEKLFF. The DNA for the CDR3 is TGTGCCAGCAGCCCAAGGACAGGGGATATTGAAAAACTGTTTTTT.

The rearrangement joins TRBV5-1 to TRBJ1-3; D might be TRBD1 (6 bases). V shed 3 bases and J shed 0 bases, with 13 bases lying between them. The CDR3 runs to 16 residues. CDR1 and CDR2 from the germline V gene are SGHRS and YFSETQ. DNA for the CDR3: TGCGCCAGCAGCTCCCAGGGGACTAACTCTGGAAACACCATATATTTT. It specifies CASSSQGTNSGNTIYF.

The chain employs TRBV6-5 and TRBJ1-2, with D tentatively TRBD1 (6 bases). This CDR3 spans 13 amino acids. Per the germline V gene, CDR1 is MNHEY and CDR2 is SVGAGI. The V end was cut by 5 bases, the J end by 0 bases, with 7 bases between. CDR3 coding DNA: TGTGCCAGCAGTAGGACAGCTAACTATGGCTACACCTTC. It specifies CASSRTANYGYTF.

This clone appeared a single time. V and J are TRBV19 and TRBJ2-7, with D maybe TRBD1 (6 bases). The germline V and J ends were trimmed by 4 bases and 2 bases, with 18 bases remaining between them. Germline-derived CDR1 and CDR2 are LNHDA and SQIVND (reference sequence). The CDR3 is 16 amino acids. In nucleotides, the CDR3 is TGTGCCAGTAGTAGGTCTCCAGGGGTGAGTACCTACGAGCAGTACTTC. Protein sequence: CASSRSPGVSTYEQYF. Based on the CDR3 plus reference TRBV19 and TRBJ2-7, the full variable domain is DGGITQSPKYLFRKEGQNVTLSCEQNLNHDAMYWYRQDPGQGLRLIYYSQIVNDFQKGDIAEGYSVSREKKESFPLTVTSAQKNPTAFYLCASSRSPGVSTYEQYFGPGTRLTVT.

Notes on this clone: The junction departs from germline at one end; a sequencing error may be responsible. The gene calls are TRBV7-7 and TRBJ2-3; 8 bases are shared with TRBD1. CDR3 length: 14 residues. Germline V lookup: CDR1 SSHAT, CDR2 FNYEAQ (reference sequence). DNA for the CDR3: TGTGCTAGCAGCCCGACAGGGGTCACAGATACGCAGTATTTT. Its translation: CASSPTGVTDTQYF.

A remark on this clone: Germline is not matched at one junction end, which may reflect a read error. V gene TRBV7-7 combines with J gene TRBJ2-5; a weak D match, TRBD2 (6 bases). The CDR3 extends over 15 amino acids. Germline V gene lookup returns CDR1 SSHAT and CDR2 FNYEAQ (reference sequence). The CDR3 DNA follows: TGTGCTAGCAGCTTGATCGGGGGTTCGGAAGAGACCCAGTACTTC. Encoded protein: CASSLIGGSEETQYF.

In nucleotides, the CDR3 is TGCGCCAGCAGCTTGACGGGGACACAATACGAGCAGTACTTC. Protein: CASSLTGTQYEQYF. The chain carries TRBV5-1 and TRBJ2-7; TRBD1 is a possible D gene (6 bases). V was shortened by 1 base and J by 4 bases, with 12 bases between the two germline ends. Germline V gene lookup returns CDR1 SGHRS and CDR2 YFSETQ. This CDR3 has 14 residues. The variable domain in full, completed from reference TRBV5-1 and TRBJ2-7, reads KAGVTQTPRYLIKTRGQQVTLSCSPISGHRSVSWYQQTPGQGLQFLFEYFSETQRNKGNFPGRFSGRQFSNSRSEMNVSTLELGDSALYLCASSLTGTQYEQYFGPGTRLTVT.

This clone was seen only once. The chain uses TRBV6-5 and TRBJ1-3, with 8 bases matching TRBD1. Germline CDR1 is MNHEY and CDR2 is SVGAGI. With 7 bases clipped from V and 3 bases from J, the junction kept 2 bases outside the gene matches. CDR3 length: 13 residues. In DNA, the CDR3 is TGTGCCAGCACCGGACAGGGTGGAAACACCATATATTTT. Translation: CASTGQGGNTIYF.

V usage is TRBV3-1 (or the pseudogene TRBV3-2) and J usage is TRBJ2-1; 12 bases map to TRBD1. There are 16 residues in the CDR3. Trimming took 0 bases from V and 8 from J; bases not matched to a gene: 5. Germline V gene lookup returns CDR1 LGHDT and CDR2 YNNKEL (reference sequence). The CDR3 bases are TGTGCCAGCAGCCAAGATTTCGGGACAGGGGGCGATGAGCAGTTCTTC. It yields the protein CASSQDFGTGGDEQFF.

This clone has just a few counts. V is TRBV27 and J is TRBJ1-1; D remains unclear. The V end lost 6 bases, the J end lost 0 bases, and 14 bases lay between the germline ends. The germline V gene has CDR1 MNHEY and CDR2 SMNVEV (reference sequence). The CDR3 sequence is 15 residues long. CDR3 protein: CASRRGGWMNTEAFF. CDR3 coding DNA: TGTGCCAGCAGGCGAGGAGGTTGGATGAACACTGAAGCTTTCTTT.

This CDR3 reads CASSEADSSYNEQFF. CDR3 in DNA: TGTGCCAGCAGTGAGGCGGACAGCTCCTACAATGAGCAGTTCTTC. This chain uses TRBV6-1 with TRBJ2-1; weak D call: TRBD1 (6 bases). V was pared by 3 bases and J by 0 bases, with 9 bases between. CDR1 and CDR2 (germline): MNHNS, SASEGT. The CDR3 is 15 amino acids.

The chain joins TRBV3-1 (or the pseudogene TRBV3-2) to TRBJ1-1, with 11 bases that match TRBD1. CDR3 length equals 17 residues. Unmatched junction bases numbered 10, after V lost 4 bases and J lost 3 bases. Germline V CDR1 and CDR2: LGHDT, YNNKEL (reference sequence). DNA of the CDR3: TGTGCCAGCAGCCTTGGGACAGGGGGGGGCCTTCACACTGAAGCTTTCTTT. This gives the protein CASSLGTGGGLHTEAFF.

The chain has TRBV18 and TRBJ1-5, with 7 bases fitting TRBD1. This CDR3 is 15 amino acids long. The germline V gene encodes CDR1 KGHSH and CDR2 LQKENI. The V gene end was trimmed by 6 bases and the J gene end by 4 bases; junction bases not matched to a gene: 9. The CDR3 DNA sequence: TGTGCCAGCTCTCCCGGGACAGCGAAGAATCAGCCCCAGCATTTT. This translates into CASSPGTAKNQPQHF.

V and J are TRBV19 and TRBJ2-3, with 11 bases identical to TRBD2. Per germline, CDR1 LNHDA and CDR2 SQIVND (reference sequence). Trimming at V came to 4 bases and at J to 3 bases, leaving 6 bases not matched to a gene. The CDR3 loop spans 16 amino acids. The CDR3 nucleotides read TGTGCCAGTAGTACCGGACTAGCGGGTTGGACAGATACGCAGTATTTT. This gives the protein CASSTGLAGWTDTQYF.

The chain carries TRBV13 and TRBJ1-1; 7 bases fit TRBD1. The CDR3 consists of 13 residues. In germline, CDR1 is PRHDT, CDR2 FYEKMQ (reference sequence). The J segment lost 10 bases and the V segment lost 1 base, leaving 6 bases of the junction unmatched. The CDR3 DNA is TGTGCCAGCAGCTTAGACACATCAGGGGGAGCTTTCTTT. Translating gives CASSLDTSGGAFF.

This clone was observed a handful of times. The genes are TRBV10-3 and TRBJ1-1, with 7 bases identical to TRBD1. The J segment lost 0 bases and the V segment lost 4 bases, leaving 2 bases of the junction unmatched. CDR1 and CDR2 (germline): ENHRY, SYGVKD. The CDR3 has 14 residues. The CDR3 region has the DNA TGTGCCATCAGTGGGGGACAGATGAACACTGAAGCTTTCTTT. This translates into CAISGGQMNTEAFF.

The V gene is TRBV5-1, the J gene TRBJ1-1; 7 nucleotides agree with TRBD1. After removal of 0 bases from V and 4 bases from J, the junction contained 6 bases not matched to a gene. The CDR3 sequence is 15 residues long. Germline V lookup: CDR1 SGHRS, CDR2 YFSETQ. Here the CDR3 reads CASSLGTGAVTEAFF. Written as DNA, the CDR3 is TGCGCCAGCAGCTTGGGGACAGGCGCTGTCACTGAAGCTTTCTTT.